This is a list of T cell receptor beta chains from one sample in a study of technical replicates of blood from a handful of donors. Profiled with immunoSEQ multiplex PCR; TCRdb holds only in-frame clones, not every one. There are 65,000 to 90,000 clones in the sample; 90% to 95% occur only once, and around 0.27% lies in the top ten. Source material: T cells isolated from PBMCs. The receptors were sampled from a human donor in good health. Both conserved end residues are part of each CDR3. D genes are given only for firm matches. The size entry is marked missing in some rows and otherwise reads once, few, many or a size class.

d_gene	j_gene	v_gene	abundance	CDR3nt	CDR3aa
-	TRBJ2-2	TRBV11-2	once	TGTGCCAGCAGCTTAGATCGTAAGCCTGGGCTGTTTTTT	CASSLDRKPGLFF
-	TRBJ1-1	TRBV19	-	TGTGCCAGTAGTATAGAGAGGACATTGAACACTGAAGCTTTCTTT	CASSIERTLNTEAFF
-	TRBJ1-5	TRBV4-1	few	TGCGCCAGCAGCCCTACTCGGGGGATAGGTCAGCCCCAGCATTTT	CASSPTRGIGQPQHF
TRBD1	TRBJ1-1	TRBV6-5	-	TGTGCCAGCAGTTGGACAGGGTGGGCTTTCTTT	CASSWTGWAFF
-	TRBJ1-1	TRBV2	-	TGTGCCAGCAGTGCACAGGGTAGGTATGGAGCTTTCTTT	CASSAQGRYGAFF
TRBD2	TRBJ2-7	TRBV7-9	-	TGTGCCAGCAGCTTGGGGACTAGCGGAGCCCTGGAGGCGTTC	CASSLGTSGALEAF
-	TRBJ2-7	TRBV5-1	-	TGCGCCAGCAGCTTGGAGACACTTTTCTCCTCCTACGAGCAGTACTTC	CASSLETLFSSYEQYF
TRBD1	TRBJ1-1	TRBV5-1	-	TGCGCCAGCAGCGCTTGGGACAGGGGATTAGCTGAAGCTTTCTTT	CASSAWDRGLAEAFF
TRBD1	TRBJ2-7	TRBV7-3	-	TGTGCCAGCAGCCTAGGGACAGGGAATCAGCACGAGCAGTACTTC	CASSLGTGNQHEQYF
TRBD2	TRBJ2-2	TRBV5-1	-	TGCGCCAGCAGCCCAAAAGTAGCGGGAGGTAGGGGGGGGGAGCTGTTTTTT	CASSPKVAGGRGGELFF
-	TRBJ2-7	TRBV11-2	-	TGTGCCAGCAGCCCCCCCGTGTCTCTAGCGATCTACGAGCAGTACTTC	CASSPPVSLAIYEQYF
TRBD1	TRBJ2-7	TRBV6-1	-	TGTGCCAGCAGTAAAACCCGGGACAGCTCCTACGAGCAGTACTTC	CASSKTRDSSYEQYF
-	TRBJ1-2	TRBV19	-	TGTGCCAGTAGCCAGGGAAGGTCTATTAACTATGGCTACACCTTC	CASSQGRSINYGYTF
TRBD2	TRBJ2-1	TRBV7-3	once	TGTGCCAGCAGCCCCCGGGGGGACTCCTACAATGAGCAGTTCTTC	CASSPRGDSYNEQFF
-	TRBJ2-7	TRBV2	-	TGTGCCAGCAGTGAAGCGCGGTCCCCGGGCTACGAGCAGTACTTC	CASSEARSPGYEQYF
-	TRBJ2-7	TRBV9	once	TGTGCCAGCAGCGTAGCTCAGGTTCCAACCTACGAGCAGTACTTC	CASSVAQVPTYEQYF
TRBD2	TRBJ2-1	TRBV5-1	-	TGCGCCAGCAGCTTCCAGACTAGCGGGGGCCCCATGGGTTACAATGAGCAGTTCTTC	CASSFQTSGGPMGYNEQFF
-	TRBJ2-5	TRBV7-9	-	TGTGCCAGCAGCTCTCTTCCTGGAGGGAAAGAGACCCAGTACTTC	CASSSLPGGKETQYF
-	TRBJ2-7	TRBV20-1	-	TGCAGTGTAGGGGCCCACTACGAGCAGTACTTC	CSVGAHYEQYF
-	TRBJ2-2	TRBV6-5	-	TGTGCCAGCAGTTACCGGGACATAGGCACCGGGGAGCTGTTTTTT	CASSYRDIGTGELFF
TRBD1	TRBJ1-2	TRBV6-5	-	TGTGCCAGCAGGGGAGACAGGGGCGACTATGGCTACACCTTC	CASRGDRGDYGYTF
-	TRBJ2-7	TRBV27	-	TGTGCCAGCAGTCAAGCGACAGGCTACGAGCAGTACTTC	CASSQATGYEQYF
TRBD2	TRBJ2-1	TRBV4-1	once	TGCGCCAGCAGCCAAGGTAGGGGACTAGCGCGTGTGGAGCAGTTCTTC	CASSQGRGLARVEQFF
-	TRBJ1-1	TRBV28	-	TGTGCCAGCAGCCGAGGGGGGGTTTGGGTCGGGAACACTGAAGCTTTCTTT	CASSRGGVWVGNTEAFF
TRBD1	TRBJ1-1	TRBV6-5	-	TGTGCCAGTTGCGGGACAGGGATACTGAACACTGAAGCTTTCTTT	CASCGTGILNTEAFF
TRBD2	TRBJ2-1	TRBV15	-	TGTGCCACCAGCAGGACTAGCGGGGGTTACAATGAGCAGTTCTTC	CATSRTSGGYNEQFF
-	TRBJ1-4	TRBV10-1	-	TGCGCCAGCAGTGAGTCGACAGCTAATGAAAAACTGTTTTTT	CASSESTANEKLFF
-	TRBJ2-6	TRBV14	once	TGTGCCAGCAGCCAAGTGGCAGGTTTCATCTCTGGGGCCAACGTCCTGACTTTC	CASSQVAGFISGANVLTF
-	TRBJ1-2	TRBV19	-	TGTGCCAGTACTACGGGGGGCAGGGAACGGAACTATGGCTACACCTTC	CASTTGGRERNYGYTF